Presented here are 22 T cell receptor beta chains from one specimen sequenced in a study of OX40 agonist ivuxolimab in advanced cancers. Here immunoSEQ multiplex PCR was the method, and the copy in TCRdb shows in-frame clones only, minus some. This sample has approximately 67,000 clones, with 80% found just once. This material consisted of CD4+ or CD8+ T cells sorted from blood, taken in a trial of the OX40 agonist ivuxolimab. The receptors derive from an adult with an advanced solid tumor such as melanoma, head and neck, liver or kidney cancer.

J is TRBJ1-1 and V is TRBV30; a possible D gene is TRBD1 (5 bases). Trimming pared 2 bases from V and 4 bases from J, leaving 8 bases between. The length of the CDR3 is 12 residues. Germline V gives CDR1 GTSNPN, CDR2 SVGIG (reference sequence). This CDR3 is CAWSWGSTEAFF. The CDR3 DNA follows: TGTGCCTGGAGTTGGGGCAGCACTGAAGCTTTCTTT. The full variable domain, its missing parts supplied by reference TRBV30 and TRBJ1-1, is SQTIHQWPATLVQPVGSPLSLECTVEGTSNPNLYWYRQAAGRGLQLLFYSVGIGQISSEVPQNLSASRPQDRQFILSSKKLLLSDSGFYLCAWSWGSTEAFFGQGTRLTVV.

The CDR3 DNA sequence: TGTGCCAGCAGTTTGGCTCCGGGGGGGCAAAAAGATACGCAGTATTTT. It translates to CASSLAPGGQKDTQYF. The J gene is TRBJ2-3, the V gene TRBV28; 8 bases are shared with TRBD2. J was trimmed by 5 bases and V by 3 bases; bases with no gene match: 10. Looked up from germline, CDR1 is MDHEN and CDR2 is SYDVKM. There are 16 residues in the CDR3.

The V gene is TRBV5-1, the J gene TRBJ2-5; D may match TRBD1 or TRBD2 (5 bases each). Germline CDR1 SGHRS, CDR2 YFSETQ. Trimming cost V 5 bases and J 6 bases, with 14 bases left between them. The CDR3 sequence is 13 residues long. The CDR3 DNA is TGCGCCAGCAGACCCGGGACCGAAAAGACCCAGTACTTC. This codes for CASRPGTEKTQYF.

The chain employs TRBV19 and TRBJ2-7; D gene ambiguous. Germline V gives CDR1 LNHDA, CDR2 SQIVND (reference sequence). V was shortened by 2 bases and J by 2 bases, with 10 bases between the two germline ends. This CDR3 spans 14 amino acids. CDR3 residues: CASSIRVGPYEQYV. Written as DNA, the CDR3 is TGTGCCAGTAGTATAAGGGTTGGCCCCTACGAGCAGTACGTC.

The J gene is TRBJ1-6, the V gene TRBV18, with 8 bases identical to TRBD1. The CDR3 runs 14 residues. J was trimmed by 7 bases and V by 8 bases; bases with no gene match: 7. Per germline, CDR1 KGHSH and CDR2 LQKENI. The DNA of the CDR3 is TGTGCCAGCCATGAGGACAGGGACAATTCACCCCTCCACTTT. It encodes CASHEDRDNSPLHF. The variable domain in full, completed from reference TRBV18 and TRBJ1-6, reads NAGVMQNPRHLVRRRGQEARLRCSPMKGHSHVYWYRQLPEEGLKFMVYLQKENIIDESGMPKERFSAEFPKEGPSILRIQQVVRGDSAAYFCASHEDRDNSPLHFGNGTRLTVT.

The CDR3 protein is CAWSLTMWEKITDTQYF. CDR3 nucleotide sequence: TGTGCCTGGAGTTTAACCATGTGGGAAAAAATCACAGATACGCAGTATTTT. The rearrangement links TRBV30 to TRBJ2-3; D gene unclear. The germline V gene encodes CDR1 GTSNPN and CDR2 SVGIG (reference sequence). The length of the CDR3 is 17 residues. V was trimmed by 2 bases and J by 2 bases, leaving 20 bases between them.

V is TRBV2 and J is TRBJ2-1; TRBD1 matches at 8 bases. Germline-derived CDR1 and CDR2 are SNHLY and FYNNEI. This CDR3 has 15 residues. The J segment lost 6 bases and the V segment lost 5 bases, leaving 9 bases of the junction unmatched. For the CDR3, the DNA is TGTGCCAGCAGTTCCGGGACAGGTGCCCTCAATGAGCAGTTCTTC. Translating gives CASSSGTGALNEQFF.

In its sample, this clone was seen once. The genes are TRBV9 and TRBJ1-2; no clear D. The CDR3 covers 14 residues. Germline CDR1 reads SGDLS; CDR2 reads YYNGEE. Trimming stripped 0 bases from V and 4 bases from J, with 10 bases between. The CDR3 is CASSVGRQSYGYTF. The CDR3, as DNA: TGTGCCAGCAGCGTAGGTCGGCAGTCCTATGGCTACACCTTC.

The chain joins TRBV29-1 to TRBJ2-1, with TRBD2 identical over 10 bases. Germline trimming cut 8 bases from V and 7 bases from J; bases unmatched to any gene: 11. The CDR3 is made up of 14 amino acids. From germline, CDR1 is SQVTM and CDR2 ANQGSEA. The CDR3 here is CSLKGLAGENEQFF. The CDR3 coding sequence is TGCAGCCTAAAAGGTCTAGCGGGGGAAAATGAGCAGTTCTTC.

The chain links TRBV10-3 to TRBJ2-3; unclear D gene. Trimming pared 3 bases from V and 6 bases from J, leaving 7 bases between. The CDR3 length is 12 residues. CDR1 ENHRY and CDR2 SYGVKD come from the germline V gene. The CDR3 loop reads CAISDISDTQYF. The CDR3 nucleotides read TGTGCCATCAGTGACATCTCGGATACGCAGTATTTT.

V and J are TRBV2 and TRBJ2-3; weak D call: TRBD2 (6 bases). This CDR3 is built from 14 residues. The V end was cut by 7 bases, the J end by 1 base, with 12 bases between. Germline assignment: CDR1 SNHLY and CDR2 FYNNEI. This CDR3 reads CASNWRGGTDTQYF. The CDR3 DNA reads TGTGCCAGCAATTGGAGGGGTGGCACAGATACGCAGTATTTT.

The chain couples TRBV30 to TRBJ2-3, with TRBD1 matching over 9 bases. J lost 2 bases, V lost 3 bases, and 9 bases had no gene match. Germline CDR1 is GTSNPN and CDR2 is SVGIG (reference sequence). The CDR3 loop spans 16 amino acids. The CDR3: CAWSAFGQGITDTQYF. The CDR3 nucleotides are TGTGCCTGGAGCGCCTTCGGACAGGGGATCACAGATACGCAGTATTTT.

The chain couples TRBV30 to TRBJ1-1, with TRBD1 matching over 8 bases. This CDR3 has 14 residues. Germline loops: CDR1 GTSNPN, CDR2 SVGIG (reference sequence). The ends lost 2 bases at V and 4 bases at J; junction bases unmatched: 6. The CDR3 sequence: CAWSLGQGITEAFF. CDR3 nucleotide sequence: TGTGCCTGGAGTCTCGGACAGGGAATCACTGAAGCTTTCTTT.

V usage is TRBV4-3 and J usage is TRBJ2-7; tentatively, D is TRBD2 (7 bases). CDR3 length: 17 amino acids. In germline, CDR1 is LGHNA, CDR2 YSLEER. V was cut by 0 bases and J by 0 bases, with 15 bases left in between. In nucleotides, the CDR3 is TGCGCCAGCAGCCAAGAAGTAGGGGGAGGGTTCTCCTACGAGCAGTACTTC. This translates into CASSQEVGGGFSYEQYF.

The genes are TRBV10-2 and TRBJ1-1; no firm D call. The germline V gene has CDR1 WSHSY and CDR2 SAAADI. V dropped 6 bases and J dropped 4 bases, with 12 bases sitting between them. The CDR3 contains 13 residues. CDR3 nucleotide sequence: TGCGCCAGCAGCGGATCGCGGGGCACTGAAGCTTTCTTT. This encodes CASSGSRGTEAFF.

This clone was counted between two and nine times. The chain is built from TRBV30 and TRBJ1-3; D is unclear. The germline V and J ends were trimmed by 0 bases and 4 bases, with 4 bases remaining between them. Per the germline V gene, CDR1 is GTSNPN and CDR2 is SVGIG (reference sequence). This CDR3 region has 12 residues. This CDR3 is CAWSVTGNTIYF. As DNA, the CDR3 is TGTGCCTGGAGTGTAACCGGAAACACCATATATTTT.

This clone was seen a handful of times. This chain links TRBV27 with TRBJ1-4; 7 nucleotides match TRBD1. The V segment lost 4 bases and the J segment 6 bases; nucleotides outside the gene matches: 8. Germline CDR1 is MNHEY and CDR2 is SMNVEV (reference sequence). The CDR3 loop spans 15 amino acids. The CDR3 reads CASSYTGAADEKLFF. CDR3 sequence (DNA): TGTGCCAGCAGTTATACAGGGGCGGCGGATGAAAAACTGTTTTTT.

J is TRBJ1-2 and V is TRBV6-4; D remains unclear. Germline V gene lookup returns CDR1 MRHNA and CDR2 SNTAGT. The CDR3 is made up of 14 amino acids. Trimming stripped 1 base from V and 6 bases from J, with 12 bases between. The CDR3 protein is CASSDFYGVDGYTF. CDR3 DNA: TGTGCCAGCAGTGACTTCTACGGCGTCGATGGCTACACCTTC.

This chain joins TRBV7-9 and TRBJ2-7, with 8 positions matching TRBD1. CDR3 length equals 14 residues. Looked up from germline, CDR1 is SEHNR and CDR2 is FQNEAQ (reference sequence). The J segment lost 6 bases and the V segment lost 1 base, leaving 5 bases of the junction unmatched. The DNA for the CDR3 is TGTGCCAGCAGCTTAGACGGGACAGGCGGCGAGCAGTACTTC. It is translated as CASSLDGTGGEQYF.

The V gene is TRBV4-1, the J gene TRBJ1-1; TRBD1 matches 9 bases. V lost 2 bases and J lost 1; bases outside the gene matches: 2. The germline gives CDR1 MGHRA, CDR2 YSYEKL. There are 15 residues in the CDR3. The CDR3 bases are TGCGCCAGCAGCCAAAAGGGACAGGGGAACACTGAAGCTTTCTTT. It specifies CASSQKGQGNTEAFF.

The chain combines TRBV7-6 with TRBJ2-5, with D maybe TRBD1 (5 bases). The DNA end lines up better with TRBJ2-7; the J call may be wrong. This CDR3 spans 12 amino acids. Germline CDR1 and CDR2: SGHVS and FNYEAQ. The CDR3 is CASSLGQYEQYF. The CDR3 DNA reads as TGTGCCAGCAGCTTAGGACAGTACGAGCAGTACTTC.

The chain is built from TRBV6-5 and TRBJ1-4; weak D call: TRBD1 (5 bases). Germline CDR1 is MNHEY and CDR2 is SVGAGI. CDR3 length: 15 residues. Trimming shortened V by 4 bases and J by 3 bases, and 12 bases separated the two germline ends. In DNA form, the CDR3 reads TGTGCCAGCAGTTTGGGACGGACCCCTAATGAAAAACTGTTTTTT. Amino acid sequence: CASSLGRTPNEKLFF.